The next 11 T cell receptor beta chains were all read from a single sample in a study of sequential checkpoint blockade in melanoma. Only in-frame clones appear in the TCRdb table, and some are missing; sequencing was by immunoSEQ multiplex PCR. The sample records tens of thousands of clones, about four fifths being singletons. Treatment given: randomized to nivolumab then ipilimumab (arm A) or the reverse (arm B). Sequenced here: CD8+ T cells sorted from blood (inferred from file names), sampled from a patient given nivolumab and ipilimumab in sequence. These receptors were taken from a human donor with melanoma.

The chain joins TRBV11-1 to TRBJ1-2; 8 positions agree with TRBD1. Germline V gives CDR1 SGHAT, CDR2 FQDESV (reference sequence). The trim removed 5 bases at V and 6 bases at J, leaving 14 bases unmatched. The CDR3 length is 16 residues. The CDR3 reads CASSGRGTGNVHGYTF. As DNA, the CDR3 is TGTGCCAGCAGCGGACGAGGGACAGGCAACGTTCATGGCTACACCTTC.

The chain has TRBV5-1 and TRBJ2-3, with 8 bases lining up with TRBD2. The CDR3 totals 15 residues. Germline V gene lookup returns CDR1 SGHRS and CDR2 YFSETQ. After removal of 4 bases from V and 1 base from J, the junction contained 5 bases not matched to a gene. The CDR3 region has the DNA TGCGCCAGCAGCCCGGGACTAGTTGGCACAGATACGCAGTATTTT. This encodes CASSPGLVGTDTQYF.

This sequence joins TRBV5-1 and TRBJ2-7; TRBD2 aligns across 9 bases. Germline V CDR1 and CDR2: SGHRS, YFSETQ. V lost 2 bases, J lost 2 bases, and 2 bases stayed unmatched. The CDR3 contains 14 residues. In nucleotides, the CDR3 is TGCGCCAGCAGCTTAACTAGCGGGCCCTACGAGCAGTACTTC. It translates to CASSLTSGPYEQYF.

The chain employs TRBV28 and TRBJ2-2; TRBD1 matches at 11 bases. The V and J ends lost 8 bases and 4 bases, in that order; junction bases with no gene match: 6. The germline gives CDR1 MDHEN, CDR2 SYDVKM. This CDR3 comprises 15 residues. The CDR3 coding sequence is TGTGCCAGCTCAGGACAGGGGGCCTTCACCGGGGAGCTGTTTTTT. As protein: CASSGQGAFTGELFF.

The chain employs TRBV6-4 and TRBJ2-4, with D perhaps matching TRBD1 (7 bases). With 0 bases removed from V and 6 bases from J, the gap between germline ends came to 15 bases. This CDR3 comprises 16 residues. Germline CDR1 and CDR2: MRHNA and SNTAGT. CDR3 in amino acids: CASSDSKGARGNIQYF. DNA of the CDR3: TGTGCCAGCAGTGACTCGAAGGGGGCGCGGGGAAACATTCAGTACTTC.

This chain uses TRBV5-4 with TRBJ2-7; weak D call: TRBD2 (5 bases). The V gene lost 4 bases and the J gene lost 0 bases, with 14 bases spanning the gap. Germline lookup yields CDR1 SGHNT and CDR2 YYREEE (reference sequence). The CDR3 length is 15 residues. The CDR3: CASSPGVGSSYEQYF. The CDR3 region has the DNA TGTGCCAGCAGCCCCGGAGTTGGGAGCTCCTACGAGCAGTACTTC.

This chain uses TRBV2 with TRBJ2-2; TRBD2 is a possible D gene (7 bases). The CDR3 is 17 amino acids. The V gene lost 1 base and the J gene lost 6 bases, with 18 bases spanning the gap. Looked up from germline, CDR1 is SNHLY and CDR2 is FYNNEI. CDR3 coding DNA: TGTGCCAGCAGTGAAGTAGGGGGGGAAATGGTCTCCGGGGAGCTGTTTTTT. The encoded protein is CASSEVGGEMVSGELFF.

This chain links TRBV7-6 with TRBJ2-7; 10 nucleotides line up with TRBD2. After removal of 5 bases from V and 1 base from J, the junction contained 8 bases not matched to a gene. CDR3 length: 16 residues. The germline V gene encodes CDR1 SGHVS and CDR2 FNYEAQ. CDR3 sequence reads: CASSPQRAGGSYEQYF. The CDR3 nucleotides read TGTGCCAGCAGCCCTCAGAGAGCGGGAGGGTCCTACGAGCAGTACTTC.

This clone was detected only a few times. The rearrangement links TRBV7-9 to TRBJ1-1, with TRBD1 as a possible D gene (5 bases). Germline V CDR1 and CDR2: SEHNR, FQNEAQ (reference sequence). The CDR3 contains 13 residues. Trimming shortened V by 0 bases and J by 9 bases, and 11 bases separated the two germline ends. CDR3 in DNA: TGTGCCAGCAGCTTAGCTCAGGGTTCACAAGCTTTCTTT. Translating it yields CASSLAQGSQAFF.

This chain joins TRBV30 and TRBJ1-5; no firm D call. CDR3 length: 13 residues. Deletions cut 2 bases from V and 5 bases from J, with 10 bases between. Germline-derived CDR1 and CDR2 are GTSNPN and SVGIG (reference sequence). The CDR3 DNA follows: TGTGCCTGGAGTCGAGGCGCCGATCAGCCCCAGCATTTT. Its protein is CAWSRGADQPQHF. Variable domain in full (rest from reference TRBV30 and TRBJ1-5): SQTIHQWPATLVQPVGSPLSLECTVEGTSNPNLYWYRQAAGRGLQLLFYSVGIGQISSEVPQNLSASRPQDRQFILSSKKLLLSDSGFYLCAWSRGADQPQHFGDGTRLSIL.

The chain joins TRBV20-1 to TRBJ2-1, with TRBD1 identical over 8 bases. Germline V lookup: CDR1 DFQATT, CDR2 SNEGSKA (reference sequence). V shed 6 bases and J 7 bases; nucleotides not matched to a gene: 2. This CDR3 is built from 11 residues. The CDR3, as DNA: TGCAGTGCGCACAGGGGGAATGAGCAGTTCTTC. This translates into CSAHRGNEQFF.